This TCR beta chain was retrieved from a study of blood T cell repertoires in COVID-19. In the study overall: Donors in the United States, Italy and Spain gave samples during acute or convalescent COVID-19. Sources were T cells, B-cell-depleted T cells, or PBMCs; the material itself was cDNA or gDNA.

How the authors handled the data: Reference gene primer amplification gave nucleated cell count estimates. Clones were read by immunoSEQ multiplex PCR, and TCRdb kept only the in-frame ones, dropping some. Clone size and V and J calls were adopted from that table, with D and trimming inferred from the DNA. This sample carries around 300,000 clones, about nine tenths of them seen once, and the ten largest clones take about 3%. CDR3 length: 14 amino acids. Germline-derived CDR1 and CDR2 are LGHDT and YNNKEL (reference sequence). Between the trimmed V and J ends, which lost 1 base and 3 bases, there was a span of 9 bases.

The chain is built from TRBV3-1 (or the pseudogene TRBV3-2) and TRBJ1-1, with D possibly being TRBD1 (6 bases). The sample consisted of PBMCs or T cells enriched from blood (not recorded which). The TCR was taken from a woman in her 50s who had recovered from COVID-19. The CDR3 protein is CASSQARGYTEAFF. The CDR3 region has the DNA TGTGCCAGCAGCCAAGCCAGGGGTTACACTGAAGCTTTCTTT.